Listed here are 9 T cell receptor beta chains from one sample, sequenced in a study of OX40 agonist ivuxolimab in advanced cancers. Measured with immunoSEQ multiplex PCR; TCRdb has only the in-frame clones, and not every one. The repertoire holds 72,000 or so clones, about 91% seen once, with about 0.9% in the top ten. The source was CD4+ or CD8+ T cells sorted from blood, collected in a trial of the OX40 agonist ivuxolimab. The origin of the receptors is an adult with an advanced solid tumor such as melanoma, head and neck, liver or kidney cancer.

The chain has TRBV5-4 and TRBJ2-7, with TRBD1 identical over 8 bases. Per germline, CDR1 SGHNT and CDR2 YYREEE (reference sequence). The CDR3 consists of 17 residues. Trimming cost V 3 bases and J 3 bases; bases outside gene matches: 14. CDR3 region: CASSSHGWTGLIYEQYF. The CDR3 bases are TGTGCCAGCAGCTCACACGGATGGACAGGGCTGATCTACGAGCAGTACTTC.

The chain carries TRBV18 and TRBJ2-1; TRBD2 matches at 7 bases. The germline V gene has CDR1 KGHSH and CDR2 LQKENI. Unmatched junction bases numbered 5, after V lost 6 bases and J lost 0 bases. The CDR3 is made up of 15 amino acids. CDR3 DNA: TGTGCCAGCTCTCTTCCTAGCGGCTCCTACAATGAGCAGTTCTTC. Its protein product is CASSLPSGSYNEQFF.

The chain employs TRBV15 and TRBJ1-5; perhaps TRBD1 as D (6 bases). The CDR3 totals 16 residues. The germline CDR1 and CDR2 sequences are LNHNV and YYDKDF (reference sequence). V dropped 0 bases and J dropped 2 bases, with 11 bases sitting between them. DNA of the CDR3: TGTGCCACCAGCAGAGATCGGGGGCAGGGCAATCAGCCCCAGCATTTT. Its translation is CATSRDRGQGNQPQHF.

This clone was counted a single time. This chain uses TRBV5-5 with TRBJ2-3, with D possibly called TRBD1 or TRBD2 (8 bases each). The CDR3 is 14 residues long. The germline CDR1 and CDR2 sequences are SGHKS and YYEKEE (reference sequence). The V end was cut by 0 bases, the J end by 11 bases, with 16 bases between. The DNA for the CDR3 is TGTGCCAGCAGCTTGGCCGGGGGGGACAGGAGGCAGTATTTT. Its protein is CASSLAGGDRRQYF. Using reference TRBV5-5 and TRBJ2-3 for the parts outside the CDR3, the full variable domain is DAGVTQSPTHLIKTRGQQVTLRCSPISGHKSVSWYQQVLGQGPQFIFQYYEKEERGRGNFPDRFSARQFPNYSSELNVNALLLGDSALYLCASSLAGGDRRQYFGPGTRLTVL.

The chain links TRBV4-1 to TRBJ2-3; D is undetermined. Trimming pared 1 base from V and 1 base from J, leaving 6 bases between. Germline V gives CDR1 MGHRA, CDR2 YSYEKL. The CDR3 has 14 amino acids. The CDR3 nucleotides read TGCGCCAGCAGCCAAGTCGATGGCACAGATACGCAGTATTTT. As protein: CASSQVDGTDTQYF.

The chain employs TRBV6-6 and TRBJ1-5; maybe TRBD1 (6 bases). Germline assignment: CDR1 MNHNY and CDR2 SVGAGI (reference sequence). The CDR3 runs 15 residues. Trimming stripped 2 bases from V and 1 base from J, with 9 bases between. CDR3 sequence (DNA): TGTGCCAGCAGTTACCGGGGGGCGAGCAATCAGCCCCAGCATTTT. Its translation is CASSYRGASNQPQHF.

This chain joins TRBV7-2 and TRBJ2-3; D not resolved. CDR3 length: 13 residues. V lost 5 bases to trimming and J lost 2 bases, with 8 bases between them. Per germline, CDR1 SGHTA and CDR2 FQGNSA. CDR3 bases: TGTGCCAGCAGCGATGCGTACACAGATACGCAGTATTTT. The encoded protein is CASSDAYTDTQYF. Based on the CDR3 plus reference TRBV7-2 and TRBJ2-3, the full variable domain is GAGVSQSPSNKVTEKGKDVELRCDPISGHTALYWYRQSLGQGLEFLIYFQGNSAPDKSGLPSDRFSAERTGGSVSTLTIQRTQQEDSAVYLCASSDAYTDTQYFGPGTRLTVL.

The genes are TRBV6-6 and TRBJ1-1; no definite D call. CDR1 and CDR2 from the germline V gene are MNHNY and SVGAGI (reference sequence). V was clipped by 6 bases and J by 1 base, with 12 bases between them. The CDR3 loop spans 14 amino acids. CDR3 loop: CASRPTPSNTEAFF. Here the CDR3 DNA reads TGTGCCAGCAGGCCAACGCCATCGAACACTGAAGCTTTCTTT.

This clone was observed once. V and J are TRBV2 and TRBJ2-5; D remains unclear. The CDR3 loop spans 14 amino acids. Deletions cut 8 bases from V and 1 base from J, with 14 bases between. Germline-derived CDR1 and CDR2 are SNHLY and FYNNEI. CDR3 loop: CASSPEIPQETQYF. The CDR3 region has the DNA TGTGCCAGCTCCCCCGAGATCCCCCAAGAGACCCAGTACTTC.